Below, one T cell receptor (beta chain) is given with its context. The antigen is not known. Sequencing used immunoSEQ multiplex PCR; TCRdb keeps in-frame clones, though not all of them. Of about 24,000 clones in the sample, about four fifths were seen once. This entry is derived from a study of PD-1 blockade in classical Hodgkin lymphoma. Study overall: Patients in the cohort were put on intravenous nivolumab, 3 mg/kg every 2 weeks. Study-level points and caveats: Reported baseline diversity: healthy donors highest, relapsed/refractory patients lowest. Before treatment, complete responders showed about the same diversity as newly diagnosed patients.

Trimming cost V 1 base and J 7 bases, with 10 bases left between them. CDR3 size: 13 residues. The germline gives CDR1 SEHNR, CDR2 FQNEAQ (reference sequence). Time point reported: cycle 4 day 1 (C4D1), after less than 7 weeks of nivolumab. In every patient, relapse followed autologous stem cell transplantation, while exposure to brentuximab vedotin differed. The sequenced sample was peripheral blood mononuclear cells (PBMCs), obtained before the fourth cycle of nivolumab. This sequence joins TRBV7-9 and TRBJ1-2; the D gene is possibly TRBD1 (6 bases). This clonotype was sampled from a human donor with classical Hodgkin lymphoma. The CDR3 DNA is TGTGCCAGCAGCTTAGAGTCCAGGGGTGGCTACACCTTC. Translating it yields CASSLESRGGYTF.